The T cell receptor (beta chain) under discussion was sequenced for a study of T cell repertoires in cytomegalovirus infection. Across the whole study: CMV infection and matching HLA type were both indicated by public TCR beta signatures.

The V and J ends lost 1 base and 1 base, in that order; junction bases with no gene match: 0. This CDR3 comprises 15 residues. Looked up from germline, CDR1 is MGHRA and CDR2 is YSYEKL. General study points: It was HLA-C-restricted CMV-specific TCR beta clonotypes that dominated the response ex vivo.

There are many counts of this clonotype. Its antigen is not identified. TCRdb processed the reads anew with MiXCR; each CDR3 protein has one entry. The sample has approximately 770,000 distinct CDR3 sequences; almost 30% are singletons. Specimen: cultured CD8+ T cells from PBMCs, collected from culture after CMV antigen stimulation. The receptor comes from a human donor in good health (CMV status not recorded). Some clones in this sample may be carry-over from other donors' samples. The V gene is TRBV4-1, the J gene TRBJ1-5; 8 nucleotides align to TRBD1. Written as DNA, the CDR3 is TGCGCCAGCAGCCAAGGGACAGGGAGCAATCAGCCCCAGCATTTT. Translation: CASSQGTGSNQPQHF.